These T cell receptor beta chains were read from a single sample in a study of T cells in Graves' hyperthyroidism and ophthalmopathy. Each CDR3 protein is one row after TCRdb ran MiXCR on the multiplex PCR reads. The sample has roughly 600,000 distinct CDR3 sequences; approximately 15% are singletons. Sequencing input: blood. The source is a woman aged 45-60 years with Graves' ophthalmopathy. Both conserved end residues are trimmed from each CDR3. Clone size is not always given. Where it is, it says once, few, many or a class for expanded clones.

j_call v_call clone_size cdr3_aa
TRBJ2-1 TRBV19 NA ASSIGDRNYNEQF
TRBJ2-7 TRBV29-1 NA SVKSRARDVEQY
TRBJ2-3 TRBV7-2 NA ASSSALAGATDTQY
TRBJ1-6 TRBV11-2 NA ASSFKGAYNSPLH
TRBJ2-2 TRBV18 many ASSPGISGRSGELF
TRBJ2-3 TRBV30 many ASTGGNTQY
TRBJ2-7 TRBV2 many ASSEALGLAVKAQY
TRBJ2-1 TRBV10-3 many AISPGGLAETNEQF
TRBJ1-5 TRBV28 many ASSLIRQPQH
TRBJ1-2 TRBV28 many ASSWEPYGYT
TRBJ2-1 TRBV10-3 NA AISELGGSYNEQF